This is a list of T cell receptor beta chains from one sample in a study of cytomegalovirus exposure and HLA in healthy donors. Profiling relied on immunoSEQ multiplex PCR, and the TCRdb table lists in-frame clones only, not all of them. The sample has 90,000 to 120,000 clones, 73% seen once. Sample: PBMCs. The source of these receptors is a man younger than 40 in good health and CMV-seronegative. Each CDR3 is given with its conserved first and last residue. The D gene is left open where the match is weak. The size of a clone is reported for some rows only, either as once, few or many, or as a class for expanded clones.

j_call,cdr3_length,v_call,clone_size,d_call,cdr3_aa,cdr3_nt
TRBJ2-7,14,TRBV6-5,-,TRBD2,CASGLAGSSYEQYF,TGTGCCAGCGGATTAGCGGGTAGCTCCTACGAGCAGTACTTC
TRBJ2-6,18,TRBV27,few,-,CASSLFNQRLSGANVLTF,TGTGCCAGCAGTTTATTCAACCAGCGCCTTTCTGGGGCCAACGTCCTGACTTTC
TRBJ2-7,15,TRBV6-1,once,TRBD1,CASSEALRGGDEQYF,TGTGCCAGCAGTGAAGCGCTTCGAGGGGGCGACGAGCAGTACTTC
TRBJ2-5,12,TRBV14,-,-,CASSQFAETQYF,TGTGCCAGCAGCCAATTTGCGGAGACCCAGTACTTC
TRBJ2-7,15,TRBV27,-,TRBD2,CASSPRLAGVHEQYF,TGTGCCAGCAGTCCCCGGCTAGCGGGAGTCCACGAGCAGTACTTC
TRBJ1-2,14,TRBV6-5,-,TRBD1,CASSSQGAGYGYTF,TGTGCCAGCAGTTCCCAGGGGGCCGGCTATGGCTACACCTTC
TRBJ2-7,12,TRBV7-9,-,-,CASSITRYEQYF,TGTGCCAGCAGCATCACTAGGTACGAGCAGTACTTC
TRBJ2-5,13,TRBV5-4,-,TRBD1,CASSNRTGKTQYF,TGTGCCAGCAGCAACCGGACAGGGAAGACCCAGTACTTC
TRBJ1-3,15,TRBV28,-,-,CASSLYDSPGNTIYF,TGTGCCAGCAGTTTATACGACAGCCCTGGAAACACCATATATTTT
TRBJ1-1,13,TRBV5-5,-,-,CASSLTANTEAFF,TGTGCCAGCAGCTTGACAGCGAACACTGAAGCTTTCTTT
TRBJ2-7,15,TRBV6-6,-,TRBD1,CASSYSDRGDYEQYF,TGTGCCAGCAGTTACTCGGACAGGGGGGACTACGAGCAGTACTTC
TRBJ2-5,12,TRBV9,-,-,CASSESGETQYF,TGTGCCAGCAGCGAAAGCGGAGAGACCCAGTACTTC
TRBJ1-2,16,TRBV4-1,-,TRBD1,CASSQMPGQGAPGYTF,TGCGCCAGCAGCCAAATGCCGGGACAGGGCGCCCCAGGCTACACCTTC
TRBJ1-2,13,TRBV14,few,-,CASRQTGTRGYTF,TGTGCCAGCAGACAGACAGGCACGCGAGGCTACACCTTC
TRBJ2-1,12,TRBV10-1,-,-,CASSDGVNEQFF,TGCGCCAGCAGTGACGGAGTCAATGAGCAGTTCTTC
TRBJ1-4,14,TRBV30,-,TRBD1,CAWSEGAPYGELFF,TGTGCCTGGAGTGAGGGGGCGCCGTATGGTGAACTGTTTTTT
TRBJ2-6,17,TRBV7-3,few,-,CASSLVPSYSGANVLTF,TGTGCCAGCAGCTTGGTTCCAAGCTACTCTGGGGCCAACGTCCTGACTTTC
TRBJ2-4,18,TRBV2,-,TRBD2,CASSEALTSGLAKNIQYF,TGTGCCAGCAGTGAAGCGCTGACTAGCGGGTTGGCCAAAAACATTCAGTACTTC
TRBJ2-1,16,TRBV27,few,-,CASSYLAGGSYNEQFF,TGTGCCAGCAGTTACTTAGCAGGGGGGTCTTACAATGAGCAGTTCTTC
TRBJ2-7,15,TRBV5-1,-,TRBD2,CASSFRTSGGYEQYF,TGCGCCAGCAGCTTCCGGACTAGCGGGGGATACGAGCAGTACTTC
TRBJ2-7,15,TRBV27,-,TRBD1,CASRTGGRGEYEQYF,TGTGCCAGCAGGACAGGGGGTCGGGGAGAATACGAGCAGTACTTC
TRBJ2-3,13,TRBV5-8,-,-,CASGTGPTDTQYF,TGTGCCAGCGGAACAGGGCCTACAGATACGCAGTATTTT
TRBJ2-2,14,TRBV5-1,once,-,CASSLTANTGELFF,TGCGCCAGCAGCTTAACAGCGAACACCGGGGAGCTGTTTTTT
TRBJ1-1,14,TRBV6-1,-,-,CASIRTAPNTEAFF,TGTGCCAGCATTCGGACAGCACCTAACACTGAAGCTTTCTTT
TRBJ1-4,15,TRBV7-9,-,TRBD1,CSSSLGGQLNEKLFF,TGTTCCAGCAGCTTAGGGGGACAGCTTAATGAAAAACTGTTTTTT
TRBJ2-3,17,TRBV6-4,few,TRBD2,CASSEVLAVTSTDTQYF,TGTGCCAGCAGTGAGGTACTAGCGGTGACTAGCACAGATACGCAGTATTTT
TRBJ2-5,13,TRBV30,-,-,CAWSVDPSGTQYF,TGTGCCTGGAGTGTAGACCCAAGCGGGACCCAGTACTTC
TRBJ1-2,15,TRBV7-6,-,-,CASSLAAGSNYGYTF,TGTGCCAGCAGCTTAGCGGCCGGGTCTAACTATGGCTACACCTTC
TRBJ2-7,15,TRBV7-9,-,TRBD1,CSSSFRTGVPYEQYF,TGTTCCAGCAGCTTCAGGACAGGGGTTCCCTACGAGCAGTACTTC
TRBJ1-5,13,TRBV7-9,-,-,CASSLRRDQPQHF,TGTGCCAGCAGCTTAAGGAGGGATCAGCCCCAGCATTTT
TRBJ2-7,14,TRBV11-2,-,TRBD1,CASSATGAGGEQYF,TGTGCCAGCAGCGCTACAGGGGCAGGCGGCGAGCAGTACTTC
TRBJ1-6,15,TRBV6-4,few,-,CASSDSAGDNSPLHF,TGTGCCAGCAGTGACTCGGCAGGGGACAATTCACCCCTCCACTTT
TRBJ2-7,17,TRBV6-4,-,-,CASSDSLRGLRSGEQYF,TGTGCCAGCAGTGACTCTTTGCGGGGACTTAGGTCTGGTGAGCAGTACTTC
TRBJ2-6,15,TRBV2,-,-,CASRETGSGANVLTF,TGTGCCAGCAGGGAAACAGGGTCCGGGGCCAACGTCCTGACTTTC
TRBJ1-2,16,TRBV4-1,-,-,CASSQDEGPVNYGYTF,TGCGCCAGCAGCCAAGATGAGGGTCCAGTTAACTATGGCTACACCTTC
TRBJ1-2,15,TRBV28,-,-,CASSLSGSEDYGYTF,TGTGCCAGCAGTTTATCAGGGTCGGAAGACTATGGCTACACCTTC
TRBJ2-7,15,TRBV28,-,TRBD2,CASSLWLAGGYEQYF,TGTGCCAGCAGTTTATGGCTAGCGGGAGGCTACGAGCAGTACTTC
TRBJ1-5,15,TRBV28,few,TRBD1,CASSSDRGRNQPQHF,TGTGCCAGCAGTTCGGACAGGGGGAGAAATCAGCCCCAGCATTTT
TRBJ1-6,15,TRBV13,-,-,CASSLGQIYNSPLHF,TGTGCCAGCAGCCTAGGACAGATCTATAATTCACCCCTCCACTTT
TRBJ1-1,13,TRBV6-1,few,-,CASRRDWGTEAFF,TGTGCCAGCAGGCGGGACTGGGGGACTGAAGCTTTCTTT
TRBJ1-5,17,TRBV27,-,TRBD1,CASSSRRDRGSNQPQHF,TGTGCCAGCAGTTCGAGAAGGGACAGGGGTAGCAATCAGCCCCAGCATTTT
TRBJ2-7,14,TRBV7-2,-,-,CASSSTDSSYEQYF,TGTGCCAGCAGCTCAACCGACAGCTCCTACGAGCAGTACTTC
TRBJ2-7,14,TRBV28,-,TRBD1,CASSPDRDFNEQYF,TGTGCCAGCAGTCCGGACAGGGATTTTAACGAGCAGTACTTC
TRBJ2-5,14,TRBV19,-,TRBD1,CASSKGQGAETQYF,TGTGCCAGTAGTAAGGGACAGGGGGCCGAGACCCAGTACTTC
TRBJ2-7,16,TRBV30,-,TRBD2,CAWKSSGLAGHYEQYF,TGTGCCTGGAAATCCTCGGGACTAGCGGGCCACTACGAGCAGTACTTC
TRBJ2-1,15,TRBV11-1,-,TRBD2,CASSFELAGDVEQFF,TGTGCCAGCAGCTTCGAACTAGCGGGAGACGTTGAGCAGTTCTTC
TRBJ2-7,13,TRBV19,-,TRBD1,CATATGSSYEQYF,TGTGCCACCGCGACAGGGTCATCCTACGAGCAGTACTTC